The 14 T cell receptor beta chains presented below share a single source sample, sequenced in a study of cytomegalovirus exposure and HLA in healthy donors (dated by TCRdb to 2016 to 2017). The library was made by the immunoSEQ multiplex PCR assay. For the multiplex PCR, a mixture combining 60 forward primers for TCR Vbeta segments and 13 reverse primers for TCR Jbeta segments was used. TCRdb obtained this table from immuneACCESS and retained in-frame rearrangements with V and J assigned. These tables miss some clones; where compared with another copy, unresolved V genes account for less than half of the shortfall, and the remainder is unexplained. The table for this sample lists fewer than 250,000 clones; 65% to 85% of them were counted only once. The ten top clones hold 2.9% of the sample. The sample comprised PBMCs. The receptors were sampled from a man younger than 40 in good health and CMV-seronegative.

The chain carries TRBV5-4 and TRBJ2-7; TRBD1 aligns across 7 bases. The CDR3 loop spans 14 amino acids. CDR1 SGHNT and CDR2 YYREEE come from the germline V gene (reference sequence). Trimming cost V 0 bases and J 4 bases; bases outside gene matches: 4. The CDR3: CASSLERQGYEQYF. CDR3 nucleotide sequence: TGTGCCAGCAGCTTGGAGAGACAGGGTTACGAGCAGTACTTC.

The rearrangement uses TRBV10-3 and TRBJ1-1; no firm D call. Trimming removed 5 bases at V and 2 bases at J, with 18 bases between. The CDR3 length is 16 residues. Germline values: CDR1 ENHRY, CDR2 SYGVKD. CDR3 loop: CAISQSSEGINTEAFF. CDR3 nucleotides: TGTGCCATCAGTCAATCTTCGGAGGGAATAAACACTGAAGCTTTCTTT.

This chain links TRBV7-3 with TRBJ2-7, with D perhaps matching TRBD1 (5 bases). The V end was cut by 0 bases, the J end by 5 bases, with 11 bases between. The CDR3 has 14 amino acids. Germline-derived CDR1 and CDR2 are SGHTA and FQGTGA. CDR3 sequence reads: CASSLTGVGNEQYF. The CDR3, as DNA: TGTGCCAGCAGCTTAACAGGGGTGGGCAACGAGCAGTACTTC.

This chain uses TRBV6-5 with TRBJ1-2, with 8 bases fitting TRBD1. The junction had 11 bases not matched to a gene; V was cut back by 6 bases and J by 5 bases. The CDR3 loop spans 15 amino acids. The germline gives CDR1 MNHEY, CDR2 SVGAGI. CDR3 sequence reads: CASSSTGTGPYGYTF. CDR3 coding DNA: TGTGCCAGCAGCTCGACAGGGACAGGACCGTATGGCTACACCTTC.

The rearrangement uses TRBV4-1 and TRBJ1-4, with 9 bases that match TRBD1. The CDR3 length is 17 residues. The ends lost 0 bases at V and 0 bases at J; junction bases unmatched: 2. Germline V gene data show CDR1 as MGHRA and CDR2 as YSYEKL. Here the CDR3 DNA reads TGCGCCAGCAGCCAAGATGGGACAGGGTCAACTAATGAAAAACTGTTTTTT. Its protein is CASSQDGTGSTNEKLFF.

V gene TRBV19 combines with J gene TRBJ2-7; D is perhaps TRBD1 (5 bases). The CDR3 contains 15 residues. Trimming stripped 4 bases from V and 0 bases from J, with 13 bases between. Germline loops: CDR1 LNHDA, CDR2 SQIVND (reference sequence). The CDR3 reads CASSNEAGLSYEQYF. The DNA for the CDR3 is TGTGCCAGTAGTAACGAGGCAGGGCTCTCCTACGAGCAGTACTTC.

The V and J genes are TRBV5-8 and TRBJ1-1; no firm D call. The V gene lost 0 bases and the J gene lost 1 base, with 10 bases spanning the gap. This CDR3 has 15 residues. Germline V gene lookup returns CDR1 SGHTS and CDR2 YDEGEE. The CDR3 loop is CASSLGITSNTEAFF. The CDR3 DNA reads TGTGCCAGCAGCTTGGGCATAACATCGAACACTGAAGCTTTCTTT.

The V call is TRBV15, the J call TRBJ2-3, with 12 bases identical to TRBD2. This CDR3 has 17 residues. Germline CDR1 and CDR2: LNHNV and YYDKDF (reference sequence). J gave up 3 bases and V 0 bases, and 4 bases lay outside the gene matches. The CDR3 protein is CATSRDQLAGGTDTQYF. CDR3 bases: TGTGCCACCAGCAGAGATCAACTAGCGGGGGGTACAGATACGCAGTATTTT. The complete variable domain, with remaining parts taken from reference TRBV15 and TRBJ2-3, reads DAMVIQNPRYQVTQFGKPVTLSCSQTLNHNVMYWYQQKSSQAPKLLFHYYDKDFNNEADTPDNFQSRRPNTSFCFLDIRSPGLGDTAMYLCATSRDQLAGGTDTQYFGPGTRLTVL.

The rearrangement uses TRBV5-6 and TRBJ1-5, with 7 bases lining up with TRBD1. Losses at the gene ends were 3 bases for V and 9 bases for J; bases not matched to a gene: 12. The CDR3 is 15 residues long. Germline loops: CDR1 SGHDT, CDR2 YYEEEE. The CDR3 coding sequence is TGTGCCAGCAGCTCGATGGGAGGTAGGGGGCGGCCCCAGCATTTT. Translating gives CASSSMGGRGRPQHF.

This clone appeared a few times. The chain links TRBV4-2 to TRBJ2-2, with 15 bases aligning to TRBD2. CDR3 length: 19 residues. Germline-derived CDR1 and CDR2 are LGHNA and YNFKEQ. V lost 0 bases to trimming and J lost 1 base; unmatched junction nucleotides: 3. The CDR3 coding sequence is TGTGCCAGCAGCCAAGAGGGACTAGCGGGGGGCGTGAACACCGGGGAGCTGTTTTTT. This codes for CASSQEGLAGGVNTGELFF.

CDR3 protein: CASSLTRQGAFGYTF. As DNA, the CDR3 is TGTGCCAGCAGCTTAACACGACAGGGGGCTTTTGGCTACACCTTC. This chain links TRBV11-2 with TRBJ1-2, with 10 bases lining up with TRBD1. This CDR3 is built from 15 residues. CDR1 SGHAT and CDR2 FQNNGV come from the germline V gene. Trimming removed 2 bases from V and 7 bases from J; junction bases left unmatched: 7.

The sample holds one count of this clone. The V call is TRBV28, the J call TRBJ2-3; D is perhaps TRBD2 (6 bases). The CDR3 is made up of 15 amino acids. Trimming stripped 2 bases from V and 3 bases from J, with 12 bases between. Germline values: CDR1 MDHEN, CDR2 SYDVKM. The CDR3 DNA follows: TGTGCCAGCAGTTTAGGGGCTAGCGCGACAGATACGCAGTATTTT. Encoded protein: CASSLGASATDTQYF.

This sequence joins TRBV27 and TRBJ1-6; D not certain. CDR1 and CDR2 (germline): MNHEY, SMNVEV (reference sequence). The germline V and J ends were trimmed by 5 bases and 7 bases, with 15 bases remaining between them. The CDR3 sequence is 15 residues long. The CDR3 nucleotides are TGTGCCAGCAGTATGCGGAATTCGGGGAATTCACCCCTCCACTTT. It specifies CASSMRNSGNSPLHF.

This clone was seen once. Germline is not matched at one junction end, which may reflect a read error. The J gene is TRBJ1-2, the V gene TRBV7-9; 12 nucleotides align to TRBD1. CDR3 length: 15 residues. The germline V gene encodes CDR1 SEHNR and CDR2 FQNEAQ (reference sequence). CDR3 loop: CSSSFGTGGDYGYTF. For the CDR3, the DNA is TGTTCCAGCAGCTTTGGGACAGGGGGCGACTATGGCTACACCTTC. Combining the CDR3 with reference TRBV7-9 and TRBJ1-2 gives the whole variable domain DTGVSQNPRHKITKRGQNVTFRCDPISEHNRLYWYRQTLGQGPEFLTYFQNEAQLEKSRLLSDRFSAERPKGSFSTLEIQRTEQGDSAMYLCSSSFGTGGDYGYTFGSGTRLTVV.